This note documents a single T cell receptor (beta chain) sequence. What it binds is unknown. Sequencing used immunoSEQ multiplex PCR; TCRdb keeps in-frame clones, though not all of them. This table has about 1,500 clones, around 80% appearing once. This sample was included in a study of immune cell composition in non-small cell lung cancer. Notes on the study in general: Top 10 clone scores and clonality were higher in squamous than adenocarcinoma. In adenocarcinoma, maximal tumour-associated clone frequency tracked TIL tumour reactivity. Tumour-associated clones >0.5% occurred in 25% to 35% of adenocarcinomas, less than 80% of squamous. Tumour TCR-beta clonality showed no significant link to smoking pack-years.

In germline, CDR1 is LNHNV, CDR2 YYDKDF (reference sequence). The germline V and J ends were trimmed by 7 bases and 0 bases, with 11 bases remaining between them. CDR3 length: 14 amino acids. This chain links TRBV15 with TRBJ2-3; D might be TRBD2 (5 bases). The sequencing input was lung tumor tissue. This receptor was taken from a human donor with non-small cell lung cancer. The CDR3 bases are TGTGCCACCAACCCCGGGATTAGCACAGATACGCAGTATTTT. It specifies CATNPGISTDTQYF.